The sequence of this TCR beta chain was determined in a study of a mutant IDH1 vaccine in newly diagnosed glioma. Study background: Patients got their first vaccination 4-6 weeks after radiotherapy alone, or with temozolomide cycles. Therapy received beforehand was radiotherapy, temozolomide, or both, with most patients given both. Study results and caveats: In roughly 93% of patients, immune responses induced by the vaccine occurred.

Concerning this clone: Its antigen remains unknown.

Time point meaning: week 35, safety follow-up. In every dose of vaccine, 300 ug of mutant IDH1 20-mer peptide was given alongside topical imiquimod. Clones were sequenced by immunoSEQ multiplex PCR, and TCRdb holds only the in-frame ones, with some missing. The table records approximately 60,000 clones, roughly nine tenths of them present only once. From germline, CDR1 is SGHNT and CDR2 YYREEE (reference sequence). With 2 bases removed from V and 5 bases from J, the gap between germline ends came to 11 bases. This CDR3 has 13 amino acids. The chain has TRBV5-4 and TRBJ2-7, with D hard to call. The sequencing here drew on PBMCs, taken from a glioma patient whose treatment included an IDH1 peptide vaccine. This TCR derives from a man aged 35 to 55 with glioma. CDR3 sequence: CASSLLGFNEQYF. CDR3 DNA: TGTGCCAGCAGCTTACTGGGGTTCAACGAGCAGTACTTC.